What follows describes a single T cell receptor beta chain. Its antigen remains unknown. This sample was included in a study of early T cells in non-severe SARS-CoV-2 infection. At the level of the study: Sequencing of bulk RNA from unsorted whole blood was done, without chain pairing.

Individual cDNA molecules carried attached unique molecular identifiers. TCRdb re-called the 5' RACE reads through MiXCR, storing one row per CDR3 protein. The sample shows fewer than 65,000 distinct CDR3 sequences, 10% of them seen only once. Study-level results: Using VDJdb, the matching emphasized anti-spike CD8 responses while missing private and CD4 specificities.

Germline assignment: CDR1 LGHNT and CDR2 FRNRAP. There are 13 residues in the CDR3. V gave up 7 bases and J gave up 6 bases, with 15 bases separating them. The sequenced sample was whole blood. The receptor was isolated from an adult who was a healthcare worker with PCR-confirmed SARS-CoV-2 infection or an uninfected control (not recorded which). The V gene is TRBV12-5, the J gene TRBJ1-2; D is possibly TRBD1 (5 bases). CDR3: CASAKGPADGYTF. For the CDR3, the DNA is TGTGCTAGTGCAAAGGGACCGGCGGATGGCTACACCTTC.